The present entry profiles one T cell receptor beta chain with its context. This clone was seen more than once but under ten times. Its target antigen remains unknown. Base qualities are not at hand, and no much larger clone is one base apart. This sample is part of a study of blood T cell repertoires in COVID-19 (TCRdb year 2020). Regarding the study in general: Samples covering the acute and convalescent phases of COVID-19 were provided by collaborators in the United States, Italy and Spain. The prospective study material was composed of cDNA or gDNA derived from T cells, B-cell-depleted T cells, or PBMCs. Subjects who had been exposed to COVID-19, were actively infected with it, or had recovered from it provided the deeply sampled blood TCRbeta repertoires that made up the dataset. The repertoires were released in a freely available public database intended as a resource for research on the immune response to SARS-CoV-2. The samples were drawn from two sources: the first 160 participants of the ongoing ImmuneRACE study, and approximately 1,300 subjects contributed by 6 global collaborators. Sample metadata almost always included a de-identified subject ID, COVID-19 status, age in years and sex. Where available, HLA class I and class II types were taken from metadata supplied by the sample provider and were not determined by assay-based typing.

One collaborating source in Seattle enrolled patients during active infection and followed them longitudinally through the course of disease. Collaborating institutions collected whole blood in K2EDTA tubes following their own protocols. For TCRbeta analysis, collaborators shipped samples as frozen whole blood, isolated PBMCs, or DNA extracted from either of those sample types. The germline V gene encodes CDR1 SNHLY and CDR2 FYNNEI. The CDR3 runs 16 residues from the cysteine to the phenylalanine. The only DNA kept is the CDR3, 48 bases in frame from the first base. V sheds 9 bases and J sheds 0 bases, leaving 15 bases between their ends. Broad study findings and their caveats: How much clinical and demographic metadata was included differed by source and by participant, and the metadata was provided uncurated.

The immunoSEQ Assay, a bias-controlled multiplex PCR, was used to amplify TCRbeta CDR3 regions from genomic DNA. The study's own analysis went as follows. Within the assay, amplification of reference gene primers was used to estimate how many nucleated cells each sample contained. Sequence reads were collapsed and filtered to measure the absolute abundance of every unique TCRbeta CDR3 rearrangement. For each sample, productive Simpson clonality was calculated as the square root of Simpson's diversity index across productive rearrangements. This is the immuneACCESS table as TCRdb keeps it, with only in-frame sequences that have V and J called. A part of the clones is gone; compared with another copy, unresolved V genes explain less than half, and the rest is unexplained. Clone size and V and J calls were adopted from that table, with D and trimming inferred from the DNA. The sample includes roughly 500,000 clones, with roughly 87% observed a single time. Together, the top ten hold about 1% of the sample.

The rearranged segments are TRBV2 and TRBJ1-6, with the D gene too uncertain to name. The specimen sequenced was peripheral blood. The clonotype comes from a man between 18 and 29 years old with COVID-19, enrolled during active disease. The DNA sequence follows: TGTGCCAGGAGGGATTTTATGGCCTCCTATAATTCACCCCTCCACTTT. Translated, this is CARRDFMASYNSPLHF.